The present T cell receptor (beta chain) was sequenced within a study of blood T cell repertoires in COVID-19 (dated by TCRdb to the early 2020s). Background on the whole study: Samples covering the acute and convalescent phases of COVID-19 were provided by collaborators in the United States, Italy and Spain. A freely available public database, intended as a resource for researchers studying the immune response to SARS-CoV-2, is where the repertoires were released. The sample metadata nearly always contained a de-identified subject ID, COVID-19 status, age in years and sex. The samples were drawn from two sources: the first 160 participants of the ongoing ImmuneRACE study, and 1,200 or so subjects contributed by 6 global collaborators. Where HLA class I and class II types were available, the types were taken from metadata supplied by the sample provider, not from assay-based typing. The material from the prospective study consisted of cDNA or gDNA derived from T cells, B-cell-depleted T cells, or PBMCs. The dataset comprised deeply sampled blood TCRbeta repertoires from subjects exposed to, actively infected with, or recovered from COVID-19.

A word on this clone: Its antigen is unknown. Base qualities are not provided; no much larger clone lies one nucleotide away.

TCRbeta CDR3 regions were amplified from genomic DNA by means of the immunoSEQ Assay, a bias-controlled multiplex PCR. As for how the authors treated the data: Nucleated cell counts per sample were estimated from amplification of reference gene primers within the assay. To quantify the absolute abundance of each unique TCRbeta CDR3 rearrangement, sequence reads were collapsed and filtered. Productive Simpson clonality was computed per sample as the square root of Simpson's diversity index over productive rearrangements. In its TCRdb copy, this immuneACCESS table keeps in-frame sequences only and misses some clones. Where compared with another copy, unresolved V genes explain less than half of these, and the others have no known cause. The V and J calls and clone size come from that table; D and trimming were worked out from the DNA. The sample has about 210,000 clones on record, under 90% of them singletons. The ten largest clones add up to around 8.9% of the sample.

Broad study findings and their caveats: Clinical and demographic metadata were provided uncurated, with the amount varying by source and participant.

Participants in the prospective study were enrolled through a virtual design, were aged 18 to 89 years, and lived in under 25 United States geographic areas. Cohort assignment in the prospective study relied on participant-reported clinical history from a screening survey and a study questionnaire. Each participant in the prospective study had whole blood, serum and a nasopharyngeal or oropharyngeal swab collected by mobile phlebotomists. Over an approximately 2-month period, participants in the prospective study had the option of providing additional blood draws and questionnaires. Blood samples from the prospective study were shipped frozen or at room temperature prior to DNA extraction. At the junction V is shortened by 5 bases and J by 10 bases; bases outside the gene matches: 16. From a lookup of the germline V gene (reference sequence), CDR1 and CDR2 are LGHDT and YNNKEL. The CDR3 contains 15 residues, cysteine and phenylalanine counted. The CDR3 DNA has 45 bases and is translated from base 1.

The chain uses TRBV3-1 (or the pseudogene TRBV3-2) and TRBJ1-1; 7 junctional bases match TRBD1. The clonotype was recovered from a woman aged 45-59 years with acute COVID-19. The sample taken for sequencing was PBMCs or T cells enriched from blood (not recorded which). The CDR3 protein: CASSDAVGAGGLAFF. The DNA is TGTGCCAGCAGCGATGCCGTGGGGGCAGGGGGATTAGCTTTCTTT.